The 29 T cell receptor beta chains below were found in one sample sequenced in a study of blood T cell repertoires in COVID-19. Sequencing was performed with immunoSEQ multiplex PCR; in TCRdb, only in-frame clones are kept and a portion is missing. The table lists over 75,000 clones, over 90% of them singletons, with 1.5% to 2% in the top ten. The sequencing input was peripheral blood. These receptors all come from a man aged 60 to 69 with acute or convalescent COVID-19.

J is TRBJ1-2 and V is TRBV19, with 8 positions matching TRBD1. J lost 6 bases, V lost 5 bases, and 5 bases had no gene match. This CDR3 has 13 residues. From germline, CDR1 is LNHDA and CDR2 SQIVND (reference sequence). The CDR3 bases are TGTGCCAGTAGTCCCAGGGGGCGGGATGGCTACACCTTC. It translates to CASSPRGRDGYTF.

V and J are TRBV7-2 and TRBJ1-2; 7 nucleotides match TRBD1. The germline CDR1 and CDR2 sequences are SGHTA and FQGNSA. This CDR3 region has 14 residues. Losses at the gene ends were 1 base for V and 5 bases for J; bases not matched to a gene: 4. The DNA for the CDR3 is TGTGCCAGCAGCTTAGACGGACAGGTTTATGGCTACACCTTC. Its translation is CASSLDGQVYGYTF. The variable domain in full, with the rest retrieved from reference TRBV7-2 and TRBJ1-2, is GAGVSQSPSNKVTEKGKDVELRCDPISGHTALYWYRQSLGQGLEFLIYFQGNSAPDKSGLPSDRFSAERTGGSVSTLTIQRTQQEDSAVYLCASSLDGQVYGYTFGSGTRLTVV.

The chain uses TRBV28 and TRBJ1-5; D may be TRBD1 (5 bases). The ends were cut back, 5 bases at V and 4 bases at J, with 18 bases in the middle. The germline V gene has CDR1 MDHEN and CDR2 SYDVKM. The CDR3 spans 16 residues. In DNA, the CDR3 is TGTGCCAGCAGTCCGCCCGCGGGGGTCGGGAATCAGCCCCAGCATTTT. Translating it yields CASSPPAGVGNQPQHF.

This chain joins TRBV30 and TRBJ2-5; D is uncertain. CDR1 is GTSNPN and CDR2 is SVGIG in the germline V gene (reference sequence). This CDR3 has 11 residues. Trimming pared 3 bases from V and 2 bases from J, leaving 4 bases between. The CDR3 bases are TGTGCCTGGAGACAACAAGAGACCCAGTACTTC. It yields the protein CAWRQQETQYF.

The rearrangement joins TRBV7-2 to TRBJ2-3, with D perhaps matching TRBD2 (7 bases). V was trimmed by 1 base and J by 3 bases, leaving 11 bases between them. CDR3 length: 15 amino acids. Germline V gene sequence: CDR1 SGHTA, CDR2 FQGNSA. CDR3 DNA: TGTGCCAGCAGCTTAGTAGGGGGGGTGACAGATACGCAGTATTTT. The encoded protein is CASSLVGGVTDTQYF.

CDR3 residues: CASSEETAYEQYF. CDR3 sequence (DNA): TGTGCCAGCAGTGAAGAGACAGCCTACGAGCAGTACTTC. This rearrangement joins TRBV6-1 to TRBJ2-7; D might be TRBD1 (5 bases). This CDR3 has 13 amino acids. V gave up 1 base and J gave up 2 bases, with 6 bases separating them. The germline gives CDR1 MNHNS, CDR2 SASEGT.

The chain's CDR3 is CASSGRENTGELFF. The CDR3 region has the DNA TGTGCCAGTAGTGGCCGGGAAAACACCGGGGAGCTGTTTTTT. The chain carries TRBV19 and TRBJ2-2; D possibly corresponds to TRBD2 (5 bases). This CDR3 region has 14 residues. CDR1 is LNHDA, CDR2 SQIVND, per germline (reference sequence). Trimming shortened V by 5 bases and J by 2 bases, and 9 bases separated the two germline ends.

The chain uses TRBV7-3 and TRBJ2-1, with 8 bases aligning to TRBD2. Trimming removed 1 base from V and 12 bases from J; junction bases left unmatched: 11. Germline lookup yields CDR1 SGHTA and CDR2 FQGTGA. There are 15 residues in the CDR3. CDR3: CASSLNGGGQSRQFF. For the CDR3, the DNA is TGTGCCAGCAGCTTAAATGGCGGGGGGCAATCGAGGCAGTTCTTC.

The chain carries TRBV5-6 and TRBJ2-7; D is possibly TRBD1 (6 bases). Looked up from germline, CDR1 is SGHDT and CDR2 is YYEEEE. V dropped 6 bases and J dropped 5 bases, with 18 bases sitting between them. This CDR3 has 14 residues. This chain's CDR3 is CASILGGISDEQYF. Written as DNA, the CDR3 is TGTGCCAGCATCCTAGGGGGTATCAGCGACGAGCAGTACTTC. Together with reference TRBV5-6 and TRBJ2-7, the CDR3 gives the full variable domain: DAGVTQSPTHLIKTRGQQVTLRCSPKSGHDTVSWYQQALGQGPQFIFQYYEEEERQRGNFPDRFSGHQFPNYSSELNVNALLLGDSALYLCASILGGISDEQYFGPGTRLTVT.

The CDR3 nucleotides read TGCAGTGCTATGAGCGGTTACGAGCAGTACTTC. Amino acids: CSAMSGYEQYF. V and J are TRBV20-1 and TRBJ2-7, with D maybe TRBD2 (5 bases). The CDR3 is 11 amino acids. Germline lookup yields CDR1 DFQATT and CDR2 SNEGSKA (reference sequence). V lost 4 bases and J lost 4, with 8 bases in between.

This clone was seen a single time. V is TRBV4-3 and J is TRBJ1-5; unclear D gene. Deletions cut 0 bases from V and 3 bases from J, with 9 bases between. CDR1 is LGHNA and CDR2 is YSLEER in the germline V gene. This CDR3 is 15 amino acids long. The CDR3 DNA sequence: TGCGCCAGCAGCCAAGACTGGGCTCTCAATCAGCCCCAGCATTTT. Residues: CASSQDWALNQPQHF.

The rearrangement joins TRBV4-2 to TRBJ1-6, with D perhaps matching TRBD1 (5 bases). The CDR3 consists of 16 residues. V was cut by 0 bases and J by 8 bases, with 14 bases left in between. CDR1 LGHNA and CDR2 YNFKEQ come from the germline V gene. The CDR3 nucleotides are TGTGCCAGCAGCCAAGATGGGCCGGGAGGGGATTCACCCCTCCACTTT. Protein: CASSQDGPGGDSPLHF.

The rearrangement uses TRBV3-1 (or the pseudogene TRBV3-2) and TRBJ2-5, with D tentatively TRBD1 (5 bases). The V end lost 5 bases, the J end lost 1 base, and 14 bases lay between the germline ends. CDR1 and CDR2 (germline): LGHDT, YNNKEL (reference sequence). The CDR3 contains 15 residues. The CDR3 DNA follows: TGTGCCAGCAGCGCAAGAAGGACACTCCAAGAGACCCAGTACTTC. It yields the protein CASSARRTLQETQYF.

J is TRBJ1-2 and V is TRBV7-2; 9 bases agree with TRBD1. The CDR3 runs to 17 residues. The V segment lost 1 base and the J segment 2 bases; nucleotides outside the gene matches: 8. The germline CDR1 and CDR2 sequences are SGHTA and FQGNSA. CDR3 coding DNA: TGTGCCAGCAGCTTAGACCCGGACAGGGGATCCAACTATGGCTACACCTTC. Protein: CASSLDPDRGSNYGYTF.

CDR3 in amino acids: CSVKPGTQETQYF. DNA for the CDR3: TGCAGCGTTAAACCCGGGACACAAGAGACCCAGTACTTC. The J gene is TRBJ2-5, the V gene TRBV29-1; TRBD1 is a possible D gene (6 bases). CDR3 size: 13 residues. CDR1 is SQVTM and CDR2 is ANQGSEA in the germline V gene. Deletions cut 5 bases from V and 2 bases from J, with 12 bases between.

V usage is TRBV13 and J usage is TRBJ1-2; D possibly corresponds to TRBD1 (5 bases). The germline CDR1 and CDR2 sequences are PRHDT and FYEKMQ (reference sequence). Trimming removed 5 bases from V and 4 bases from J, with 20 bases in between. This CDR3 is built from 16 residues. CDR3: CASSPSTRLQVYGYTF. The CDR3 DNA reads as TGTGCCAGCAGCCCCTCGACCAGGTTACAGGTCTATGGCTACACCTTC. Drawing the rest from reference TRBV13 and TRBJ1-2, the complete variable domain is AAGVIQSPRHLIKEKRETATLKCYPIPRHDTVYWYQQGPGQDPQFLISFYEKMQSDKGSIPDRFSAQQFSDYHSELNMSSLELGDSALYFCASSPSTRLQVYGYTFGSGTRLTVV.

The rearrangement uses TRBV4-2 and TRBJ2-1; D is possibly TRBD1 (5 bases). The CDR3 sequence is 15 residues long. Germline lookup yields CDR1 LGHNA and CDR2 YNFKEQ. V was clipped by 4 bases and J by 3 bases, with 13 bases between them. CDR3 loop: CASSPDSTYYNEQFF. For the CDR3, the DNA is TGTGCCAGCAGCCCCGACAGCACTTACTACAATGAGCAGTTCTTC.

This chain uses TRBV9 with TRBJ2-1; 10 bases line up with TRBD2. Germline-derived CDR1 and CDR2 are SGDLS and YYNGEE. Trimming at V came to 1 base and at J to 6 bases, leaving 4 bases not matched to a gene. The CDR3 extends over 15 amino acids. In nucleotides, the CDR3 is TGTGCCAGCAGCGTACAAGCGGGAGGGACCAATGAGCAGTTCTTC. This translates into CASSVQAGGTNEQFF.

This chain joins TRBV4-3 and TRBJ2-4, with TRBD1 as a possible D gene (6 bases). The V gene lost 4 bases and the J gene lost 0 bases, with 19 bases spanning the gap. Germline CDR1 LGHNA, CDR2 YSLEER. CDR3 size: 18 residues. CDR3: CASSPGHGTEIAKNIQYF. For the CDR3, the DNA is TGCGCCAGCAGCCCGGGACACGGAACAGAGATAGCCAAAAACATTCAGTACTTC.

CDR3 sequence reads: CASSYGGYNTEAFF. The CDR3 DNA reads TGTGCCAGCAGTTACGGAGGCTACAACACTGAAGCTTTCTTT. V gene TRBV6-2 or TRBV6-3 combines with J gene TRBJ1-1; D ambiguous. Per germline, CDR1 MNHEY and CDR2 SVGEGT. Trimming pared 2 bases from V and 2 bases from J, leaving 9 bases between. The CDR3 runs 14 residues.

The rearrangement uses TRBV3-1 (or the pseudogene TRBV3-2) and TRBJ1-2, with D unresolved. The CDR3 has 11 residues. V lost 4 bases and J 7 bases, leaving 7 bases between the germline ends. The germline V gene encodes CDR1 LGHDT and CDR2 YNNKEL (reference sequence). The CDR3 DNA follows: TGTGCCAGCAGCCGGGGAGGTGGCTACACCTTC. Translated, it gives CASSRGGGYTF.

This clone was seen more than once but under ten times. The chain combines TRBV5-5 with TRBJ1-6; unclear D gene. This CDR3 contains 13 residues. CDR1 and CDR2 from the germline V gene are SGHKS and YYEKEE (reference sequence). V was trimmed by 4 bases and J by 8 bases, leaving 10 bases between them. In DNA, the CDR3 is TGTGCCAGCAGCCTAAGCCCCCATTCACCCCTCCACTTT. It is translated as CASSLSPHSPLHF.

DNA of the CDR3: TGCGCCAGCAGCTTCGTAGGGGAAGGTGGAAACACCATATATTTT. Amino acids: CASSFVGEGGNTIYF. The rearrangement links TRBV5-1 to TRBJ1-3, with a possible D match to TRBD1 (5 bases). CDR1 and CDR2 from the germline V gene are SGHRS and YFSETQ. V lost 2 bases and J 3 bases, leaving 12 bases between the germline ends. CDR3 length: 15 amino acids.

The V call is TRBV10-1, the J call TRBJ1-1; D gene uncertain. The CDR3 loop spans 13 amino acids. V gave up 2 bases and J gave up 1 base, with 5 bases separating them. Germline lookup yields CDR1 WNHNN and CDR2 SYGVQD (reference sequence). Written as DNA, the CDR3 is TGCGCCAGCAGTGAGGGAGGGAACACTGAAGCTTTCTTT. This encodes CASSEGGNTEAFF.

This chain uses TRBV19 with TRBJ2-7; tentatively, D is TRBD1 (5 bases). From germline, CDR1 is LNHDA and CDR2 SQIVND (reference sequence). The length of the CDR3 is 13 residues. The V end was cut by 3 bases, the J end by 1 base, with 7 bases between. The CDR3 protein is CASSIDSSYEQYF. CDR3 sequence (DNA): TGTGCCAGTAGTATCGACAGTTCCTACGAGCAGTACTTC. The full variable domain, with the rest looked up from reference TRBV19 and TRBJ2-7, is DGGITQSPKYLFRKEGQNVTLSCEQNLNHDAMYWYRQDPGQGLRLIYYSQIVNDFQKGDIAEGYSVSREKKESFPLTVTSAQKNPTAFYLCASSIDSSYEQYFGPGTRLTVT.

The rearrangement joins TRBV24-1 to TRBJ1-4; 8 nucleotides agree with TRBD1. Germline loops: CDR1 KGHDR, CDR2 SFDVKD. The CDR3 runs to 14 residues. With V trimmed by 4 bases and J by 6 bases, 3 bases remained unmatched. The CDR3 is CATSEGRGHEKLFF. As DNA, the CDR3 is TGTGCCACCAGTGAGGGCAGGGGGCATGAAAAACTGTTTTTT.

CDR3: CASSIEGQGREQYF. As DNA, the CDR3 is TGCGCCAGCAGCATTGAGGGACAGGGGAGGGAGCAGTACTTC. The gene calls are TRBV5-1 and TRBJ2-7, with TRBD1 identical over 10 bases. V shed 4 bases and J 7 bases; nucleotides not matched to a gene: 8. The length of the CDR3 is 14 residues. The germline gives CDR1 SGHRS, CDR2 YFSETQ. Filled out from reference TRBV5-1 and TRBJ2-7, the complete variable domain reads KAGVTQTPRYLIKTRGQQVTLSCSPISGHRSVSWYQQTPGQGLQFLFEYFSETQRNKGNFPGRFSGRQFSNSRSEMNVSTLELGDSALYLCASSIEGQGREQYFGPGTRLTVT.

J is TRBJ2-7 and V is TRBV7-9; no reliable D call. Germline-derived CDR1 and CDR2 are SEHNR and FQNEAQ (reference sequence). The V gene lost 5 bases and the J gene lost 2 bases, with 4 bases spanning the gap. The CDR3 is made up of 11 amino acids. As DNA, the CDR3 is TGTGCCAGCAGCGCGACCTACGAGCAGTACTTC. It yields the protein CASSATYEQYF.

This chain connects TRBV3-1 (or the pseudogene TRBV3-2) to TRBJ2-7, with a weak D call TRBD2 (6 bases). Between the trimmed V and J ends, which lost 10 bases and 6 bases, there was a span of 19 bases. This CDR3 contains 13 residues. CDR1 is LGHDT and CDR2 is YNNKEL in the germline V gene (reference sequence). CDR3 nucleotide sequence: TGTGCCATCTCGGGGTGGGAGGCGTCCGAGCAGTACTTC. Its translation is CAISGWEASEQYF.